This T cell receptor (beta chain) stems from a study of blood T cell repertoires in COVID-19. The repertoire was sequenced with immunoSEQ multiplex PCR; TCRdb's copy has only in-frame clones and lacks some. Of more than 400,000 clones listed, around 87% are singletons. Note on this clone: Other nucleotide sequences from this sample produce the same CDR3.

V shed 0 bases and J shed 7 bases, with 7 bases lying between them. CDR1 and CDR2 from the germline V gene are LGHDT and YNNKEL (reference sequence). This CDR3 comprises 13 residues. Sequenced sample: PBMCs or T cells enriched from blood (not recorded which). The source is a woman between 18 and 30 years old who had recovered from COVID-19. This chain connects TRBV3-1 (or the pseudogene TRBV3-2) to TRBJ2-1; D ambiguous. The DNA of the CDR3 is TGTGCCAGCAGCCAAGATCGGAGTAATGAGCAGTTCTTC. Protein sequence: CASSQDRSNEQFF.